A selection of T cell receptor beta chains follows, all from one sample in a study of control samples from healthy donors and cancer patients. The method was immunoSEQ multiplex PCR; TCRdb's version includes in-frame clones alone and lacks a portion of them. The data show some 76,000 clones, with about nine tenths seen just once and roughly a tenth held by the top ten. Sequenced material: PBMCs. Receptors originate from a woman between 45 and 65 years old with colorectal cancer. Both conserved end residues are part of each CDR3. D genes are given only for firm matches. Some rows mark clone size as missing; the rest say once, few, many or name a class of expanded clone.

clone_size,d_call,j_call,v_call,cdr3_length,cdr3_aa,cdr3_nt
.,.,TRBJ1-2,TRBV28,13,CASSLSWPRGYTF,TGTGCCAGCAGTTTATCGTGGCCTAGGGGCTACACCTTC
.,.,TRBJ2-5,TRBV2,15,CASSGTGYPQETQYF,TGTGCCAGCAGTGGGACTGGATACCCCCAAGAGACCCAGTACTTC
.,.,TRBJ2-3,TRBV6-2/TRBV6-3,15,CASSLTRGSQDTQYF,TGTGCCAGCAGTCTTACCCGTGGCTCCCAAGATACGCAGTATTTT
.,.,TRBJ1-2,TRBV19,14,CASSILSSHSGYTF,TGTGCCAGTAGTATATTAAGTTCTCACAGTGGCTACACCTTC
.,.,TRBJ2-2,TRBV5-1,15,CASSAQTGNTGELFF,TGCGCCAGCAGCGCCCAGACAGGGAACACCGGGGAGCTGTTTTTT
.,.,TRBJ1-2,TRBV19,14,CASTRRTVNYGYTF,TGTGCCAGTACTAGAAGGACAGTGAACTATGGCTACACCTTC
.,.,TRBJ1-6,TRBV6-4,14,CASSEGTYNSPLHF,TGTGCCAGCAGTGAGGGGACGTATAATTCACCCCTCCACTTT
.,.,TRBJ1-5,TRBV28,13,CASSPRSNQPQHF,TGTGCCAGCAGCCCCAGGAGCAATCAGCCCCAGCATTTT
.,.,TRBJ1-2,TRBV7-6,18,CASSGGKVQGGPPYGYTF,TGTGCCAGCAGCGGAGGGAAAGTACAGGGAGGCCCCCCCTATGGCTACACCTTC
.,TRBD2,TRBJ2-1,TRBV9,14,CATSRGSGGDEQFF,TGTGCCACTTCCCGGGGTAGCGGGGGTGATGAGCAGTTCTTC
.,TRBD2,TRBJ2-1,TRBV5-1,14,CASSPGDYYNEQFF,TGCGCCAGCAGCCCGGGGGACTACTACAATGAGCAGTTCTTC
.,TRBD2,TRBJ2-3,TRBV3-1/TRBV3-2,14,CASSLAGGPDTQYF,TGTGCCAGCAGCCTAGCGGGGGGGCCAGATACGCAGTATTTT
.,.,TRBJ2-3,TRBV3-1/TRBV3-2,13,CASSWDSTDTQYF,TGTGCCAGCAGCTGGGACTCCACAGATACGCAGTATTTT
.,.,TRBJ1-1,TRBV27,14,CASSFGSMNTEAFF,TGTGCCAGCAGTTTTGGCAGCATGAACACTGAAGCTTTCTTT
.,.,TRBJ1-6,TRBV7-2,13,CASSGGGSSPLHF,TGTGCCAGCAGCGGCGGGGGAAGTTCACCCCTCCACTTT
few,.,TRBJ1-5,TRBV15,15,CATSGGFSSNQPQHF,TGTGCCACCAGCGGGGGGTTCTCTAGCAATCAGCCCCAGCATTTT
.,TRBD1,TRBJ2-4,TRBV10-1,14,CASKTGIAKNIQYF,TGCGCCAGCAAGACAGGGATTGCCAAAAACATTCAGTACTTC
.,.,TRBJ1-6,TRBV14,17,CASRPCRTVPLRSPLHF,TGTGCCAGCAGGCCATGCAGGACAGTACCTTTACGGTCACCCCTCCACTTT
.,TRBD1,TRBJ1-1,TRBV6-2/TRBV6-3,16,CASSFPGQGLNTEAFF,TGTGCCAGCAGTTTCCCTGGACAGGGGCTGAACACTGAAGCTTTCTTT
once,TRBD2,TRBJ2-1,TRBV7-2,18,CASSHPSIRLARYNEQFF,TGTGCCAGCAGCCACCCTAGTATCCGACTAGCTAGGTACAATGAGCAGTTCTTC
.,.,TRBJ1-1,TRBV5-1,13,CASGEESRLEAFF,TGCGCCAGCGGGGAGGAGAGTAGGCTTGAAGCTTTCTTT
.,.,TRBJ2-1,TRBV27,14,CASSLGSSYNEQFF,TGTGCCAGCAGTTTAGGTTCCTCCTACAATGAGCAGTTCTTC
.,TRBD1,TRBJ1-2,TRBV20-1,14,CSASLQGENYGYTF,TGCAGTGCTAGTCTTCAGGGGGAAAACTATGGCTACACCTTC
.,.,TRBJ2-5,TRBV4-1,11,CASSQAGIQYF,TGCGCCAGCAGCCAAGCGGGTATCCAGTACTTC
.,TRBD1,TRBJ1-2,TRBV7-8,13,CASSGDRVGGYTF,TGTGCCAGCAGCGGCGACAGGGTAGGAGGCTACACCTTC
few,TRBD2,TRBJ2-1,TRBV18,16,CASSPPSSSGGVEQFF,TGTGCCAGCTCACCACCGAGCTCTAGCGGGGGGGTTGAGCAGTTCTTC
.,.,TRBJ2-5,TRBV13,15,CASSLQGNGQETQYF,TGTGCCAGCAGCTTACAGGGGAATGGACAAGAGACCCAGTACTTC
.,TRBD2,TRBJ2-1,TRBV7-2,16,CASSLVGGLAGDEQFF,TGTGCCAGCAGCTTAGTGGGCGGGCTAGCGGGGGATGAGCAGTTCTTC
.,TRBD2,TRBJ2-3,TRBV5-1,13,CASRTSGTDTQYF,TGCGCCAGCCGGACTAGCGGCACAGATACGCAGTATTTT
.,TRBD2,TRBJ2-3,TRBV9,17,CASSVQGSGGAGDTQYF,TGTGCCAGCAGCGTACAGGGTAGCGGGGGGGCAGGAGATACGCAGTATTTT
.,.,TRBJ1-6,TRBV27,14,CASGQFPYNSPLHF,TGTGCCAGCGGACAGTTTCCCTATAATTCACCCCTCCACTTT
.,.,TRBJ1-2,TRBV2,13,CASSLTENYGYTF,TGTGCCAGCAGTCTGACGGAGAACTATGGCTACACCTTC
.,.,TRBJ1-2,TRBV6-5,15,CASRREVAANYGYTF,TGTGCCAGCAGGCGAGAAGTGGCGGCTAACTATGGCTACACCTTC
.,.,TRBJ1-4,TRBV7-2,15,CASSSLGGGSEKLFF,TGTGCCAGCAGCTCACTCGGGGGAGGTAGTGAAAAACTGTTTTTT
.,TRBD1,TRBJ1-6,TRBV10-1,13,CASAGTGLSPLHF,TGCGCCAGCGCCGGGACAGGGCTTTCACCCCTCCACTTT
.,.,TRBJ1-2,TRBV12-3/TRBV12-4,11,CASSLNYGYTF,TGTGCCAGCAGCCTTAACTATGGCTACACCTTC
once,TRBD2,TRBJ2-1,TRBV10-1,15,CASSERTGGRDEQFF,TGCGCCAGCAGTGAACGGACAGGCGGGAGGGATGAGCAGTTCTTC